This is a list of T cell receptor beta chains from one sample in a study of shared clonotypes between healthy human individuals. TCRdb's copy holds only in-frame clones and misses some; the assay was immunoSEQ multiplex PCR. The sample holds approximately 2.3 million clones, about 92% seen once. Source material: naive CD4+ T cells from PBMCs. The receptors were gathered from a man younger than 35 in good health. Some clones in this sample may be carry-over from other donors' samples. CDR3s include the opening cysteine and the closing phenylalanine or tryptophan. Each record gives: clone size, J gene, D gene, V gene, CDR3 DNA, CDR3 protein. The D gene is left open where the match is weak. The size field is filled for only some rows; it gives once, few, many or a size class.

NA TRBJ2-7 NA TRBV23-1 TGCGCCAGCAGTCACCTCTTAGGGCGACCGTTAGTCTGCGAGCAGTACTTC CASSHLLGRPLVCEQYF
NA TRBJ2-3 NA TRBV23-1 TGCGCCAGCAGTCAATCATCTACTGTCCGGCGGGAAAGCACAGATACGCAGTATTTT CASSQSSTVRRESTDTQYF
NA TRBJ2-7 NA TRBV4-3 TGCGCCAGCAGCCAAGATAGGGGCGGGTACGAGCAGTACTTC CASSQDRGGYEQYF
NA TRBJ2-7 NA TRBV6-1 TGTGCCAGCAGTGAGACGCGGGGGACAGAGGTTTACGAGCAGTACTTC CASSETRGTEVYEQYF
NA TRBJ2-1 TRBD2 TRBV7-9 TGTGCCAGCAGCCCCAGGGCTAGCGGTTACAATGAGCAGTTCTTC CASSPRASGYNEQFF
NA TRBJ2-2 NA TRBV9 TGTGCCAGCAGCGGACAAAGGGGCGGCCCAAGGAACACCGGGGAGCTGTTTTTT CASSGQRGGPRNTGELFF
few TRBJ1-2 NA TRBV28 TGTGCCAGCAGTTTGAGGGCTAACTATGGCTACACCTTC CASSLRANYGYTF
once TRBJ2-3 NA TRBV7-9 TGTGCCAGCGGGGGAGCCTATTCAGGGACGCAGTATTTT CASGGAYSGTQYF
NA TRBJ2-1 TRBD1 TRBV28 TGTGCCAGCAGTTCAGCCGGGACAGGGTACAATGAGCAGTTCTTC CASSSAGTGYNEQFF
NA TRBJ1-3 NA TRBV7-7 TGTGCCAGCAGCCCAGGGACCGCATCTGGAAACACCATATATTTT CASSPGTASGNTIYF
NA TRBJ1-4 NA TRBV28 TGTGCCAGCACCCGGCGGCAGGGGTTCGGCGCACTGTTTTTT CASTRRQGFGALFF
NA TRBJ1-6 NA TRBV2 TGTGCCAGCAGTGAAGCCTCCTATAATTCACCCCTCCACTTT CASSEASYNSPLHF
NA TRBJ2-1 NA TRBV5-1 TGCGCCAGCTCACCGGGTCCGCGGCTCTACAATGAGCAGTTCTTC CASSPGPRLYNEQFF
NA TRBJ1-2 NA TRBV13 TGTGCCAGCAGCTTATCGTCAGGGTACTATGGCTACACCTTC CASSLSSGYYGYTF
NA TRBJ2-5 NA TRBV11-1 TGTGCCAGCAGCTTAGGGGAGACCCAGTACTTC CASSLGETQYF
NA TRBJ2-3 TRBD2 TRBV29-1 TGCAGCGTTGTAGCGGGAGCTGGCACAGATACGCAGTATTTT CSVVAGAGTDTQYF
NA TRBJ2-6 NA TRBV28 TGTGCCAGCAGTTTATGGGGACCACTGACTTTC CASSLWGPLTF
NA TRBJ2-3 TRBD1 TRBV28 TGTGCCAGCAGTCTCTCGGACAGGGGTGCAGATACGCAGTATTTT CASSLSDRGADTQYF
NA TRBJ2-3 NA TRBV5-6 TGTGCCAGCAGCATCCGGACAATCCTTGGCGCAGATACGCAGTATTTT CASSIRTILGADTQYF
NA TRBJ1-2 NA TRBV2 TGTGCCAGCAGTCCGAGCGGGGGCTTCTATGGCTACACCTTC CASSPSGGFYGYTF
NA TRBJ2-1 NA TRBV2 TGTGCCAGCAGTGACTGGAGTGTGATCAATGAGCAGTTCTTC CASSDWSVINEQFF
NA TRBJ2-4 NA TRBV7-2 TGTGCCAGCAGCTTCGGTCGGGGAGGAAACATTCAGTACTTC CASSFGRGGNIQYF
NA TRBJ2-3 NA TRBV30 TGTGCCTGGATGGACGGAGTTAGGACTGGCACAGATACGCAGTATTTT CAWMDGVRTGTDTQYF
NA TRBJ2-4 NA TRBV25-1 TGTGCCAGCAGTGAATCTGGGATCAAAAACATTCAGTACTTC CASSESGIKNIQYF
once TRBJ1-6 TRBD1 TRBV5-6 TGTGCCAGCAGCATGAGGACAGGGGACCCCTCACCCCTCCACTTT CASSMRTGDPSPLHF
once TRBJ2-7 TRBD1 TRBV28 TGTGCCAGCACCCCGGGGACAGCTTACGAGCAGTACTTC CASTPGTAYEQYF
few TRBJ1-2 NA TRBV6-5 TGTGCCAGCAGTTTACAGGGCAACTATGGCTACACCTTC CASSLQGNYGYTF
NA TRBJ2-6 NA TRBV6-5 TGTGCCAGCAAGGTCCCTGGGGCCAACGTCCTGACTTTC CASKVPGANVLTF
NA TRBJ2-7 TRBD2 TRBV7-8 TGTGCCAGCAGCCCTAGCGGGGGTCCTTACGAGCAGTACTTC CASSPSGGPYEQYF
NA TRBJ2-7 TRBD2 TRBV7-3 TGTGCCAGCAGCCCCCTAGCGGGAGGATGGGACGAGCAGTACTTC CASSPLAGGWDEQYF
NA TRBJ2-5 NA TRBV21-1 TGTGCCAGCAGCCTAAGCCCTCCTGATCGGGGTTGGCAAGAGACCCAGTACTTC CASSLSPPDRGWQETQYF
NA TRBJ2-5 TRBD2 TRBV2 TGTGCCAGCAGCCGCTTACTAGCGGGAGGGCGAGAGACCCAGTACTTC CASSRLLAGGRETQYF
NA TRBJ1-2 NA TRBV5-1 TGCGCCAGCAGCTTAGGACAGTTCGTGAAGTCAAACTATGGCTACACCTTC CASSLGQFVKSNYGYTF
NA TRBJ2-1 TRBD2 TRBV6-4 TGTGCCAGCAGTGCCTACGGACTAGCGGGAGGTGGCAATGAGCAGTTCTTC CASSAYGLAGGGNEQFF
NA TRBJ2-1 TRBD2 TRBV6-6 TGTGCCAGCAGCATCCAAGCGGGGGGAAATGAGCAGTTCTTC CASSIQAGGNEQFF
NA TRBJ2-5 NA TRBV7-8 TGTGCCAGCAGCCGCGTGGGGGGTACAGAGACCCAGTACTTC CASSRVGGTETQYF
NA TRBJ1-4 NA TRBV6-6 TGTGCCAGCAGTTACTCGAAGGCTTCGAGGGAAAAACTGTTTTTT CASSYSKASREKLFF
NA TRBJ1-1 NA TRBV19 TGTGCCAGTAGTATGATCGCGAACACTGAAGCTTTCTTT CASSMIANTEAFF
NA TRBJ2-7 NA TRBV28 TGTGCCAGCAGTACAGGGATCTCCTACGAGCAGTACTTC CASSTGISYEQYF
once TRBJ1-3 TRBD1 TRBV7-2 TGTGCCAGCAGCTTCGGGACAGGGGCTAGCTCTGGAAACACCATATATTTT CASSFGTGASSGNTIYF
NA TRBJ2-1 NA TRBV20-1 TGCAGTGCCCGGGAGAACAATGAGCAGTTCTTC CSARENNEQFF
NA TRBJ2-7 NA TRBV2 TGTGCCAGCAGTGCCCCGAACGAGCAGTACTTC CASSAPNEQYF
NA TRBJ2-7 NA TRBV2 TGTGCCAGCGGCGTACAGCTGGTCTCCTACGAGCAGTACTTC CASGVQLVSYEQYF
NA TRBJ1-1 TRBD1 TRBV6-1 TGTGCCAGCAGTGACGACAGGGCGAACACTGAAGCTTTCTTT CASSDDRANTEAFF
NA TRBJ1-3 NA TRBV28 TGTGCCAGCAGTTTTTTGGGTTTCTCTGGAAACACCATATATTTT CASSFLGFSGNTIYF
NA TRBJ2-7 TRBD2 TRBV28 TGTGCCAGCAGCCCAATACTTACTAGCGGGAGTTCCCTCTACGAGCAGTACTTC CASSPILTSGSSLYEQYF
NA TRBJ2-7 NA TRBV28 TGTGCCAGCAGTTCCTCCTCGACCCTCTACGAGCAGTACTTC CASSSSSTLYEQYF
once TRBJ2-6 TRBD1 TRBV4-3 TGCGCCAGCAGCCAAGTGACAGGGTCCTTTTCTGGGGCCAACGTCCTGACTTTC CASSQVTGSFSGANVLTF
NA TRBJ1-5 TRBD1 TRBV28 TGTGCCAGCAGTCTCACAGGGGAGGTACAGCCCCAGCATTTT CASSLTGEVQPQHF
NA TRBJ2-3 NA TRBV29-1 TGCAGCGTTGAGAGGGGCTTCGGAGATACGCAGTATTTT CSVERGFGDTQYF
NA TRBJ2-3 NA TRBV9 TGTGCCAGCAGCGTAGTCTTTAAATCAGATACGCAGTATTTT CASSVVFKSDTQYF
NA TRBJ2-3 NA TRBV18 TGTGCCAGCTCCCGTTCGGTGGATACGCAGTATTTT CASSRSVDTQYF